In this sample, the clone carrying this TCR beta chain turned up a few times. Its target is not known. These data originate in a study of Ad26.COV2.S vaccination and SARS-CoV-2 variants. Turning to the study itself: The study gave Ad26.COV2.S intramuscularly, once or twice 56 days apart. Study results and limitations: It was found that vaccine and placebo recipients had similar non-spike TCR breadth. Vaccine recipients had higher spike-specific TCR breadth than placebo recipients.

Specified treatment: some 20 received Ad26.COV2.S at low or high dose, single or two shots; about five received placebo; per-sample allocation not given. It was on day 63 after the first vaccine or placebo injection that samples were taken. Wuhan-strain SARS-CoV-2 spike was expressed by the Ad26 vector that made up the vaccine. Trimming removed 11 bases from V and 0 bases from J, with 11 bases in between. The CDR3 is made up of 13 amino acids. The V gene's germline CDR1 is ENHRY and CDR2 SYGVKD. Assay: immunoSEQ multiplex PCR; the TCRdb copy retains only in-frame clones and omits some. This table holds 380,000 or so clones, 88% found once.

The sequences come from peripheral blood, collected in a trial of Ad26.COV2.S vaccine versus placebo. The sequence came from a person aged 18-65 years who received the Ad26.COV2.S COVID-19 vaccine or a placebo. The chain carries TRBV10-3 and TRBJ1-5; weak D call: TRBD1 (5 bases). The CDR3 loop is CASRGYSNQPQHF. The CDR3 DNA reads as TGTGCCTCCCGGGGGTATAGCAATCAGCCCCAGCATTTT.